This TCR beta chain was identified in a study of shared clonotypes between healthy human individuals (TCRdb year 2020). Study-wide context: A couple of women and three men aged 18 to 49 years were included in the cohort. Per donor, three plates each were used for CD4 naive and CD4 memory, two for CD8 naive, and one for CD8 memory. Different laboratories and diverse techniques were used to prepare libraries and sequence TCR repertoires, to increase sequencing depth and limit assay-specific biases. To estimate repertoire size and how much clonotype sharing occurs between individuals, the study deeply sequenced the blood TCR repertoires of five healthy adults. Each donor's leukapheresis produced roughly between about 0.8 and 8.9 billion PBMCs. The research as a whole found: Estimated clonotype richness was generally larger for naive than for memory subsets. Sampling was restricted to blood, and TCR repertoires in tissue are likely to differ from TCR repertoires in blood. Across several donors, around 5% of naive CD4, roughly 3.4% of naive CD8, under 2.5% of memory CD4, and approximately 0.4% of memory CD8 clonotypes were shared. Incomplete sequencing was indicated by rarefaction of sorted-subset datasets, despite the large sequencing depth. Pairwise subsampling indicated that sequencing depth was expected to affect the degree of clonotype sharing among donors. The genetic and exposure-history diversity represented was limited by the small number of donors. Clonotypes shared by all four sorted-subset donors showed higher generation probabilities than non-shared clonotypes.

For the CD8 naive samples, CD45RO-negative cells were positively selected for CCR7, yielding a CD45RA+CCR7+ population from which TemRA cells were excluded. Healthy HIV-negative adults with no recently reported acute infections or vaccinations were included as donors. Every donor was a Caucasian adult residing in Nashville, Tennessee, USA. Blood was collected by leukapheresis, and PBMCs were isolated by Ficoll-Histopaque density gradient centrifugation and then cryopreserved in liquid nitrogen vapor phase. Analytical flow cytometry was used to check the purity and quantity of each magnetically sorted T cell population. Genomic DNA was isolated from each sorted fraction and quantified by UV absorbance on a Nanodrop 2000c. Comments on this clone: The antigen this receptor binds is unknown. No quality values exist for individual bases; no much larger clone is one base distant.

Using the deep immunoSEQ assay, TCR CDR3 regions were amplified from genomic DNA by multiplex PCR. Extracted genomic DNA from each cell subset was spread evenly across all wells of several immunoSEQ 96-well plates, with each plate serving as a replicate. For sorted subsets, each replicate PCR was loaded with around 220 ng genomic DNA, equivalent to 30,000 or so T cell genomes. Purified libraries were quantified with a Qubit 3.0 fluorometer, sized on a Bioanalyzer 2100, and re-quantified with the KAPA Library Quantification kit. Every immunoSEQ 96-well plate was sequenced on a dedicated single-read 150-cycle Illumina NextSeq 550 flow cell. Processing in the source paper ran as follows. Because only junctional sequences without quality scores were contained in the immunoSEQ output, filtering matching that applied to full-length reads could not be performed. Sequences were annotated with PyIR, a Python wrapper for IgBLAST v1.9, and V/J genes and CDR3 were assigned using IMGT germline references. Any read was removed if the V/J assignment was weak (E-value above 1e-6), the CDR3 was missing, or the read contained stop codons, out-of-frame junctions, or ambiguous translated residues. V3J clonotypes were defined as sequences sharing an identical inferred V gene, J gene, and CDR3 amino acid sequence. Percentage overlap between repertoires was calculated by dividing the number of shared unique clonotypes by the size of the smaller repertoire. RTK rarefaction, the Chao1 estimator, and Recon v2.1 estimates of unobserved clonotypes were used to assess repertoire richness. Generation probabilities for all TCRbeta clonotypes obtained by the gDNA method from a few donors were computed using OLGA. The clones in this table, taken by TCRdb from immuneACCESS, are in-frame only. Not every clone is retained; where verified, under half of the shortfall comes from an unresolved V gene, and the cause of the rest is unknown. The D gene and trimming were derived from the DNA, and the V and J assignments and clone size from that table. This sample gives roughly 890,000 clones in total; about 91% of them show up just once. The top ten clonotypes cover less than 25% of the sample.

Sequencing was performed on naive CD8+ T cells sorted from blood. Interpreted using the paper, the cell subset or site label stands for: CD45RA+CCR7+. This clonotype was sampled from a young man in good health.

CDR3 reads: CASSPLGGESYEQYF. The nucleotide sequence reads TGTGCCAGCAGCCCCCTAGGGGGCGAGTCCTACGAGCAGTACTTC. Recombination connected TRBV14 to TRBJ2-7; TRBD1 fits 7 bases in the junction. V ends up 4 bases short and J 1 base short, with an unmatched junction base count of 7. Its CDR3 holds 15 amino acids, cysteine through phenylalanine. Solely the CDR3 DNA is kept, with 45 bases framed from the first base. CDR1 and CDR2 (SGHDN, FVKESK) derive from the germline V gene.